The next 26 T cell receptor beta chains were all read from a single sample in a study of identical twins. TCRdb re-called the 5' RACE reads through MiXCR, storing one row per CDR3 protein. The data show hundreds of thousands of distinct CDR3 sequences, less than 9% seen once. The same sample was also studied in work on yellow fever vaccine responses in identical twins.

The sequencing sample was made of memory (CD45RO+) T cells sorted from blood. The receptors here all came from a woman in her late teens or twenties in good health.

V gene TRBV25-1 combines with J gene TRBJ2-5; D tentatively reads TRBD1 or TRBD2 (5 bases each). Trimming removed 6 bases from V and 2 bases from J, with 16 bases in between. Germline V gives CDR1 MGHDK, CDR2 SYGVNS. This CDR3 contains 15 residues. CDR3: CASSPGAAAQETQYF. CDR3 DNA: TGTGCCAGCAGCCCCGGGGCGGCGGCGCAAGAGACCCAGTACTTC.

At least ten counts were recorded for this clonotype. V and J are TRBV5-5 and TRBJ2-3; D gene ambiguous. Germline CDR1 and CDR2: SGHKS and YYEKEE (reference sequence). V gave up 4 bases and J gave up 3 bases, with 6 bases separating them. This CDR3 region has 12 residues. CDR3: CASSVLTDTQYF. The CDR3, as DNA: TGTGCCAGCAGCGTACTTACAGATACGCAGTATTTT.

This clonotype appeared many times. This sequence joins TRBV12-3 or TRBV12-4 and TRBJ1-1, with D maybe TRBD1 (6 bases). V was cut by 6 bases and J by 0 bases, with 20 bases left in between. This CDR3 contains 17 residues. For the CDR3, the DNA is TGTGCCAGCAGCAAAAGGTCGAGACAGGCGATGAACACTGAAGCTTTCTTT. Translation: CASSKRSRQAMNTEAFF.

This clonotype occurred a few times. This chain connects TRBV6-1 to TRBJ2-7; 8 bases are a match to TRBD1. The J segment lost 0 bases and the V segment lost 1 base, leaving 11 bases of the junction unmatched. Germline values: CDR1 MNHNS, CDR2 SASEGT. The CDR3 has 18 amino acids. The CDR3 nucleotides are TGTGCCAGCAGTGAAGTGCTTGTTTGGGACAGGAGCTCCTACGAGCAGTACGTC. Amino acid sequence: CASSEVLVWDRSSYEQYV.

Written as DNA, the CDR3 is TGTGCCAGCAGCTTAATGGCCGGGAGGAGGGTCAATGAGCAGTTCTTC. This sequence encodes CASSLMAGRRVNEQFF. The rearrangement joins TRBV7-3 to TRBJ2-1, with 7 bases that match TRBD2. The germline gives CDR1 SGHTA, CDR2 FQGTGA. The length of the CDR3 is 16 residues. The V segment lost 1 base and the J segment 6 bases; nucleotides outside the gene matches: 9.

CDR3 DNA sequence: TGTGCCAGCAGCCAAGATCCCCAGGGGATGTATGGCTACACCTTC. Translating it yields CASSQDPQGMYGYTF. The chain couples TRBV14 to TRBJ1-2, with D possibly TRBD1 on 6 matching bases. Germline V CDR1 and CDR2: SGHDN, FVKESK. CDR3 length equals 15 residues. With 0 bases removed from V and 5 bases from J, the gap between germline ends came to 13 bases.

The chain has TRBV20-1 and TRBJ2-1; D gene ambiguous. Germline CDR1 DFQATT, CDR2 SNEGSKA (reference sequence). This CDR3 is built from 10 residues. The ends were cut back, 4 bases at V and 7 bases at J, with 5 bases in the middle. Here the CDR3 DNA reads TGCAGTGCTACCGGGAATGAGCAGTTCTTC. This translates into CSATGNEQFF.

J is TRBJ2-5 and V is TRBV5-1; 14 positions match TRBD2. V lost 3 bases to trimming and J lost 5 bases; unmatched junction nucleotides: 6. The length of the CDR3 is 16 residues. CDR1 is SGHRS, CDR2 YFSETQ, per germline. DNA for the CDR3: TGCGCCAGCAGCTGGACCGGGACTAGCGGGGGTGAGACCCAGTACTTC. Its protein is CASSWTGTSGGETQYF.

This clonotype appeared many times. The chain couples TRBV4-1 to TRBJ1-1; D is undetermined. This CDR3 is 14 amino acids long. Germline lookup yields CDR1 MGHRA and CDR2 YSYEKL. Trimming left V 3 bases short and J 0 bases short, with 8 bases between. Here the CDR3 reads CASSQAGLNTEAFF. CDR3 DNA sequence: TGCGCCAGCAGCCAGGCGGGGTTGAACACTGAAGCTTTCTTT.

There are a few counts of this clonotype. This chain joins TRBV10-3 and TRBJ1-6, with 9 bases that match TRBD1. The V gene's germline CDR1 is ENHRY and CDR2 SYGVKD. V dropped 8 bases and J dropped 9; count of bases not matched to a gene: 8. The CDR3 totals 14 residues. CDR3: CAIGDGTGSSPLHF. The CDR3 region has the DNA TGTGCCATCGGCGACGGGACAGGGAGTTCACCCCTCCACTTT.

This clonotype was detected many times. The gene calls are TRBV12-3 or TRBV12-4 and TRBJ2-3; the match to TRBD2 covers 9 bases. V shed 5 bases, J shed 0 bases, and the junction held 6 bases outside the gene matches. This CDR3 region has 16 residues. CDR3 protein: CASSPRTSASTDTQYF. CDR3 DNA: TGTGCCAGCAGTCCAAGGACTAGCGCAAGCACAGATACGCAGTATTTT.

At least ten counts were recorded for this clonotype. The gene calls are TRBV18 and TRBJ2-7; D gene unclear. Germline lookup yields CDR1 KGHSH and CDR2 LQKENI. Between the trimmed V and J ends, which lost 2 bases and 6 bases, there was a span of 14 bases. The CDR3 contains 14 residues. The CDR3 DNA reads TGTGCCAGCTCACCAGATCGGAGCACGGGCGAGCAGTACGTC. Protein sequence: CASSPDRSTGEQYV.

In this sample, this clonotype turned up a few times. V usage is TRBV10-3 and J usage is TRBJ2-2; D is uncertain. From germline, CDR1 is ENHRY and CDR2 SYGVKD. The CDR3 spans 14 residues. The V and J ends lost 3 bases and 4 bases respectively, with 9 bases between them. The CDR3 nucleotides read TGTGCCATCAGTGATCGATTGGTCACCGGGGAGCTGTTTTTT. Amino acid sequence: CAISDRLVTGELFF.

This chain links TRBV10-1 with TRBJ2-3; TRBD2 agrees at 12 bases. CDR1 WNHNN and CDR2 SYGVQD come from the germline V gene (reference sequence). After removal of 3 bases from V and 5 bases from J, the junction contained 9 bases not matched to a gene. The CDR3 is 17 amino acids. CDR3 in amino acids: CASSEVGLAGFIDTQYF. CDR3 DNA: TGCGCCAGCAGTGAAGTAGGACTAGCGGGGTTTATAGATACGCAGTATTTT.

The chain recombines TRBV27 with TRBJ1-2, with a weak D call TRBD1 (5 bases). Germline-derived CDR1 and CDR2 are MNHEY and SMNVEV (reference sequence). The CDR3 covers 13 residues. Trimming pared 3 bases from V and 4 bases from J, leaving 9 bases between. CDR3 in DNA: TGTGCCAGCAGTTTCAGGGTAGGCTATGGCTACACCTTC. Amino acid sequence: CASSFRVGYGYTF.

This clonotype occurred many times. The chain couples TRBV12-3 or TRBV12-4 to TRBJ2-1, with 15 nucleotides matching TRBD2. CDR3 length: 19 residues. The ends lost 3 bases at V and 7 bases at J; junction bases unmatched: 13. The CDR3 sequence: CASSFWGLAGGKGVNEQFF. The CDR3 DNA is TGTGCCAGCAGTTTTTGGGGACTAGCGGGAGGCAAGGGTGTTAATGAGCAGTTCTTC.

This clonotype was found a few times. The V and J genes are TRBV7-2 and TRBJ2-3; TRBD2 matches at 8 bases. The germline CDR1 and CDR2 sequences are SGHTA and FQGNSA. The trim removed 3 bases at V and 2 bases at J, leaving 7 bases unmatched. This CDR3 comprises 16 residues. The CDR3 protein is CASSFIGGGITDTQYF. Written as DNA, the CDR3 is TGTGCCAGCAGCTTCATAGGCGGGGGGATCACAGATACGCAGTATTTT.

CDR3 DNA sequence: TGTGCCAGCAGTTACTCGTCTCCGGGAGGCAGCACAGATACGCAGTATTTT. Residues: CASSYSSPGGSTDTQYF. This rearrangement joins TRBV6-5 to TRBJ2-3, with TRBD2 identical over 7 bases. The CDR3 extends over 17 amino acids. With 0 bases clipped from V and 0 bases from J, the junction kept 6 bases outside the gene matches. Looked up from germline, CDR1 is MNHEY and CDR2 is SVGAGI.

This clonotype came up many times. The rearrangement uses TRBV12-3 or TRBV12-4 and TRBJ2-1; weak D call: TRBD2 (6 bases). The CDR3 extends over 14 amino acids. The V gene lost 7 bases and the J gene lost 0 bases, with 10 bases spanning the gap. The CDR3 is CASTRDFSYNEQFF. DNA of the CDR3: TGTGCCAGCACTCGGGACTTCTCCTACAATGAGCAGTTCTTC.

With regard to this clonotype: The junction shows a germline mismatch at one end, possibly a read error. This chain connects TRBV3-1 to TRBJ2-2; D is unresolved. The CDR3 is made up of 17 amino acids. The germline V gene encodes CDR1 LGHDT and CDR2 YNNKEL (reference sequence). CDR3 loop: CACSQVYSSSNTGELFF. Written as DNA, the CDR3 is TGTGCCTGCAGCCAAGTTTACAGTAGCTCTAACACCGGGGAGCTGTTTTTT. The full variable domain, rest sourced from reference TRBV3-1 and TRBJ2-2, is DTAVSQTPKYLVTQMGNDKSIKCEQNLGHDTMYWYKQDSKKFLKIMFSYNNKELIINETVPNRFSPKSPDKAHLNLHINSLELGDSAVYFCACSQVYSSSNTGELFFGEGSRLTVL.

This clonotype was seen only a few times. The chain recombines TRBV20-1 with TRBJ2-7; the match to TRBD2 covers 12 bases. The CDR3 sequence is 15 residues long. CDR1 is DFQATT and CDR2 is SNEGSKA in the germline V gene (reference sequence). V lost 4 bases and J lost 6; bases outside the gene matches: 10. Here the CDR3 reads CSATLAGGFGSEQYF. DNA of the CDR3: TGCAGTGCTACCCTAGCGGGAGGGTTTGGGTCCGAGCAGTACTTC.

In its sample, this clonotype was seen many times. The chain combines TRBV5-1 with TRBJ2-6; no clear D. The CDR3 is 16 amino acids. The V gene lost 0 bases and the J gene lost 0 bases, with 7 bases spanning the gap. CDR1 is SGHRS and CDR2 is YFSETQ in the germline V gene. Here the CDR3 reads CASSLDGISGANVLTF. CDR3 DNA sequence: TGCGCCAGCAGCTTGGACGGCATCTCTGGGGCCAACGTCCTGACTTTC.

This clonotype was recorded at least ten times. The chain couples TRBV10-3 to TRBJ1-6; tentatively, D is TRBD1 (5 bases). There are 16 residues in the CDR3. Germline V gives CDR1 ENHRY, CDR2 SYGVKD. Trimming removed 2 bases from V and 4 bases from J, with 12 bases in between. The CDR3 reads CAISEGRVLYNSPLHF. The CDR3, as DNA: TGTGCCATCAGTGAGGGCAGGGTTCTATATAATTCACCCCTCCACTTT.

CDR3 loop: CASSVEPTGYNTGELFF. In DNA form, the CDR3 reads TGTGCCAGCAGCGTGGAACCGACAGGGTATAACACCGGGGAGCTGTTTTTT. The chain recombines TRBV9 with TRBJ2-2; 7 bases match TRBD1. The V gene's germline CDR1 is SGDLS and CDR2 YYNGEE. V dropped 2 bases and J dropped 2; count of bases not matched to a gene: 9. The CDR3 spans 17 residues.

The table lists this clonotype with many counts. The V gene is TRBV3-1, the J gene TRBJ1-1; D is uncertain. Looked up from germline, CDR1 is LGHDT and CDR2 is YNNKEL (reference sequence). The CDR3 contains 11 residues. Trimming shortened V by 3 bases and J by 11 bases, and 10 bases separated the two germline ends. The CDR3 reads CASSHVGEAFF. CDR3 in DNA: TGTGCCAGCAGCCACGTGGGCGAGGCTTTCTTT.

Ten or more counts support this clonotype. The V gene is TRBV3-1, the J gene TRBJ1-2; D unclear. Germline loops: CDR1 LGHDT, CDR2 YNNKEL (reference sequence). V was clipped by 1 base and J by 3 bases, with 12 bases between them. The CDR3 consists of 15 residues. CDR3 nucleotide sequence: TGTGCCAGCAGCCAAGGTGGGCAGGTCTACTATGGCTACACCTTC. Its translation: CASSQGGQVYYGYTF.